One sample yielded the 7 T cell receptor beta chains listed below, sequenced in a study of T cells in localized non-small cell lung cancer (dated by TCRdb to the early 2020s). The library was obtained by the immunoSEQ multiplex PCR assay. TCRdb holds this immuneACCESS table with in-frame rearrangements only. Some clones are missing; in checked studies, unresolved V genes explain under half, and the rest has no known cause. This sample holds around 50,000 clones; roughly four fifths were observed only once. Of the sample, about 20% falls within the top ten clones. Sequences were derived from peripheral blood, sampled before any cancer treatment. These receptors all stem from a female donor aged 60 or older with stage II squamous cell lung carcinoma.

This clone was counted a single time. In nucleotides, the CDR3 is TGTGCCTGGAGTACCCCCTCCCTCGAGCAGTACTTC. Translating it yields CAWSTPSLEQYF. This rearrangement joins TRBV30 to TRBJ2-7; D unresolved. This CDR3 spans 12 amino acids. CDR1 is GTSNPN, CDR2 SVGIG, per germline (reference sequence). The V end lost 2 bases, the J end lost 6 bases, and 11 bases lay between the germline ends.

The chain is built from TRBV4-3 and TRBJ2-1, with 8 bases matching TRBD1. Per the germline V gene, CDR1 is LGHNA and CDR2 is YSLEER. The CDR3 covers 17 residues. The V gene end was trimmed by 0 bases and the J gene end by 5 bases; junction bases not matched to a gene: 9. The CDR3 bases are TGCGCCAGCAGCCAAGATCTAGGCAGGGGGCCCCACAATGAGCAGTTCTTC. The encoded protein is CASSQDLGRGPHNEQFF.

The gene calls are TRBV7-3 and TRBJ2-7; 7 nucleotides agree with TRBD1. The CDR3 length is 13 residues. Germline V lookup: CDR1 SGHTA, CDR2 FQGTGA. The V and J ends lost 5 bases and 1 base, in that order; junction bases with no gene match: 2. The CDR3 is CASSRTGSYEQYF. CDR3 coding DNA: TGTGCCAGCAGCAGGACAGGATCCTACGAGCAGTACTTC. Full variable domain (missing parts from reference TRBV7-3 and TRBJ2-7): GAGVSQTPSNKVTEKGKYVELRCDPISGHTALYWYRQSLGQGPEFLIYFQGTGAADDSGLPNDRFFAVRPEGSVSTLKIQRTERGDSAVYLCASSRTGSYEQYFGPGTRLTVT.

CDR3 protein: CASSLREGDKTVLGYTF. The CDR3 DNA follows: TGTGCCAGCAGCCTAAGAGAAGGGGACAAGACGGTTTTGGGCTACACCTTC. V usage is TRBV7-2 and J usage is TRBJ1-2; tentative D call: TRBD1 (6 bases). Germline values: CDR1 SGHTA, CDR2 FQGNSA. The CDR3 has 17 residues. V lost 5 bases and J lost 8, with 27 bases in between.

This sequence joins TRBV7-8 and TRBJ2-3; D remains unclear. The CDR3 extends over 14 amino acids. Germline CDR1 and CDR2: SGHVS and FQNEAQ. V gave up 5 bases and J gave up 1 base, with 10 bases separating them. In DNA form, the CDR3 reads TGTGCCAGCAGCCGCTCGGACCGCACAGATACGCAGTATTTT. Amino acid sequence: CASSRSDRTDTQYF.

J is TRBJ2-7 and V is TRBV18, with D perhaps TRBD1 (6 bases). The CDR3 covers 14 residues. With 2 bases removed from V and 2 bases from J, the gap between germline ends came to 10 bases. The germline V gene encodes CDR1 KGHSH and CDR2 LQKENI. This CDR3 reads CASSPFGQTYEQYF. CDR3 sequence (DNA): TGTGCCAGCTCACCATTCGGACAGACCTACGAGCAGTACTTC.

This chain connects TRBV5-1 to TRBJ2-3, with D possibly TRBD2 on 5 matching bases. The germline V gene has CDR1 SGHRS and CDR2 YFSETQ. The CDR3 extends over 14 amino acids. V was pared by 2 bases and J by 2 bases, with 9 bases between. In DNA form, the CDR3 reads TGCGCCAGCAGCTTTACTAGTACCACAGATACGCAGTATTTT. The encoded protein is CASSFTSTTDTQYF.